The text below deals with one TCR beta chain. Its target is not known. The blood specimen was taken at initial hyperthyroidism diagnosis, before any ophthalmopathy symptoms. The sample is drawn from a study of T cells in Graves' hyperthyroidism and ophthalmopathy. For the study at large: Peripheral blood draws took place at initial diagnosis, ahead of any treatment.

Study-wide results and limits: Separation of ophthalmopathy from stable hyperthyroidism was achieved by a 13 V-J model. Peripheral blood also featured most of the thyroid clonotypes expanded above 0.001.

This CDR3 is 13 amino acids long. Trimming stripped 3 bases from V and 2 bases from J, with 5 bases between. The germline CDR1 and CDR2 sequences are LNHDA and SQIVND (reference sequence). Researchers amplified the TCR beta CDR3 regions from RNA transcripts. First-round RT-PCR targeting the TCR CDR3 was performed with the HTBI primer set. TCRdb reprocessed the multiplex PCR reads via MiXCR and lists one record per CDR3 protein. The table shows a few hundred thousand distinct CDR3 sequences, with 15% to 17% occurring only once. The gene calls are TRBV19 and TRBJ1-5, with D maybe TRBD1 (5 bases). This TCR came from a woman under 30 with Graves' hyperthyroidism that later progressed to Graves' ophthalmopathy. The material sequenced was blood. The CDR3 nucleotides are TGTGCCAGTAGTATGGGGGGCAATCAGCCCCAGCATTTT. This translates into CASSMGGNQPQHF.